The TCR beta chain under discussion was sequenced for a study of identical twins. Healthy Caucasians supplied all donations. Regarding the study as a whole: Conclusions were based on cross-sectional statistical analysis, without following the same donors. Part of the zero-insertion signal could reflect confounding by invariant MAIT and iNKT cells.

In germline, CDR1 is WSHSY, CDR2 SAAADI. The CDR3 spans 17 residues. The V gene end was trimmed by 7 bases and the J gene end by 7 bases; junction bases not matched to a gene: 17. This clonotype was seen more than once but under ten times. The antigen is undetermined. The cDNA had a unique molecular identifier and a template-switch universal primer site. TCRdb reprocessed the 5' RACE reads with MiXCR, giving one entry per CDR3 protein. The sample has about 210,000 distinct CDR3 sequences, over 8% seen once. The material sequenced was memory (CD45RO+) T cells sorted from blood. The J gene is TRBJ2-1, the V gene TRBV10-2, with TRBD2 identical over 9 bases. This receptor was identified in a woman aged 18-29 years in good health. The DNA of the CDR3 is TGCGCCAGCACCCGGGGGAGCGGGAGGCTAAATGGGAATGAGCAGTTCTTC. Encoded protein: CASTRGSGRLNGNEQFF.